This T cell receptor (beta chain) was sequenced during a study of CD8 T cells in Susac syndrome. In the study overall: Among the sequenced Susac syndrome patients, six had active disease while 8 or 9 were in remission. The Susac syndrome patients were therapy-naive, on corticosteroids, or on intravenous immunoglobulin alone at blood draw.

Sequencing targeted TCR beta in T cells from blood (CD8+ and CD4+). After extraction with the RNeasy kit, roughly 0.45 to 1 ug of the RNA was reverse transcribed using random hexamers. MiXCR, run by TCRdb on the immunoSEQ multiplex PCR reads, gives a single entry per CDR3 protein. Of about 190,000 distinct CDR3 sequences listed, over 75% are singletons. V lost 5 bases to trimming and J lost 2 bases, with 17 bases between them. The CDR3 spans 16 residues. The germline V gene encodes CDR1 SNHLY and CDR2 FYNNEI. The sequencing input was CD4+ T cells from PBMCs. The rearrangement links TRBV2 to TRBJ2-3; D may be TRBD1 or TRBD2 (6 bases each). The TCR originated in a human donor with Susac syndrome. This CDR3 is CASSLGRDTYTDTQYF. Here the CDR3 DNA reads TGTGCCAGCAGTTTAGGGCGGGACACCTACACAGATACGCAGTATTTT. Full variable domain (outside the CDR3, taken from reference TRBV2 and TRBJ2-3): EPEVTQTPSHQVTQMGQEVILRCVPISNHLYFYWYRQILGQKVEFLVSFYNNEISEKSEIFDDQFSVERPDGSNFTLKIRSTKLEDSAMYFCASSLGRDTYTDTQYFGPGTRLTVL.